This T cell receptor (beta chain) was recorded in a study of T cells in Graves' hyperthyroidism and ophthalmopathy. The germline gives CDR1 MDHEN, CDR2 SYDVKM. The CDR3 extends over 16 amino acids. With 6 bases removed from V and 0 bases from J, the gap between germline ends came to 12 bases. The source of the PBMCs was over 8.5 ml of fresh peripheral blood. Study-level findings and limits: Most expanded thyroid clonotypes above 0.001 recurred in blood.

This clonotype was found many times. Antigen: not known. Regions amplified from RNA transcripts were the TCR beta CDR3 regions. First-round RT-PCR of the TCR CDR3 relied on the HTBI primer set. Via MiXCR, TCRdb re-called the multiplex PCR reads, giving one row per CDR3 protein. Here the sample spans some 550,000 distinct CDR3 sequences, 16% being singletons. The sequence derives from a woman aged 40-49 years with Graves' ophthalmopathy. V gene TRBV28 combines with J gene TRBJ2-6; D may be TRBD1 (5 bases). Material: blood. The CDR3 region is CASRDNKYSGANVLTF. CDR3 sequence (DNA): TGTGCCAGCAGGGACAACAAATACTCTGGGGCCAACGTCCTGACTTTC.